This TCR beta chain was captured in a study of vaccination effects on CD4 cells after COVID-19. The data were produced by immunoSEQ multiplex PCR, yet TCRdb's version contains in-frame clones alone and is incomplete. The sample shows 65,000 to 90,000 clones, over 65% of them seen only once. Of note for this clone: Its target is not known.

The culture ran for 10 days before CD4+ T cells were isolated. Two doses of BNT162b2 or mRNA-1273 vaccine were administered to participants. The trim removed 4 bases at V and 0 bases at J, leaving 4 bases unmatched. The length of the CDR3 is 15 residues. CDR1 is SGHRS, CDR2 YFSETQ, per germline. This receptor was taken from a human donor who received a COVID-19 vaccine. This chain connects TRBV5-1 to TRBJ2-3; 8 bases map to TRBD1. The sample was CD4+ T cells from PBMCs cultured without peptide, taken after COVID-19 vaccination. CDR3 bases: TGCGCCAGCAGCGGGGGACAGGCGAGCACAGATACGCAGTATTTT. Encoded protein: CASSGGQASTDTQYF. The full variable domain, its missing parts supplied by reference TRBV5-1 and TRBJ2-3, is KAGVTQTPRYLIKTRGQQVTLSCSPISGHRSVSWYQQTPGQGLQFLFEYFSETQRNKGNFPGRFSGRQFSNSRSEMNVSTLELGDSALYLCASSGGQASTDTQYFGPGTRLTVL.